This T cell receptor beta chain was sequenced for a study of molecular identifiers for immune sequencing clone quantification (dated by TCRdb to between 2018 and 2020). Study-level background: For a replicate experiment, RNA from around 20,000 or 100,000 naive CD8 T cells was divided into five aliquots, of which four were sequenced. This methods study benchmarked molecular-identifier clustering-based TCR repertoire sequencing (MIDCIRS) and TCR RNA copy counting, using CD8 T cells to do so.

Concerning this clonotype itself: No antigen is known for it. Base qualities are missing; no much larger clone stands one base away.

Trimming costs V 5 bases and J 4 bases, and their ends lie 18 bases apart. CDR1 is given as SGHAT and CDR2 as FQNNGV, both from the germline V gene. Inclusive of the bounding cysteine and phenylalanine, the CDR3 is 15 residues long. This entry keeps only the CDR3 DNA: 45 bases, framed from base 1. Library construction relied on PCR. This sample was sequenced with an Illumina MiSeq. Total RNA was purified with the Qiagen AllPrep DNA/RNA kit. Before analysis, reads from multiple sequencing runs of the same library were pooled. In the source study's methods: Reads were retained only if their TCR constant sequence matched exactly, and those retained reads were trimmed to 150 nt and grouped according to their 12-nt molecular barcodes. Reads in each barcode group were sub-clustered using a 15% Levenshtein threshold, and a quality-weighted consensus sequence was built for each RNA molecule. Non-functional sequences were discarded, and so were lower-count sequences lying one edit away from another sequence. Based on fitting two negative binomial distributions, any barcode sub-cluster with under 20% of the maximum read count was discarded. TCRdb applied fastp at Q25 and MiXCR to the public reads, then kept only in-frame beta chains. Entries are consolidated by CDR3 protein sequence, retaining the most common genes and DNA. In this record, the V and J calls reflect TCRdb's handling and not the investigators' own analysis. For this sample there are fewer than 25,000 distinct CDR3 sequences; roughly 22% appear just once. The top ten constitute 5.5% to 7% of the sample.

Naive CD8 T cells, defined as CD8+CD4-CCR7+CD45RA+, were FACS-sorted into RLT Plus buffer on a BD FACSAria II. For a sensitivity comparison, a portion of naive CD8 T cell RNA was divided equally between MIDCIRS and a Smart-seq2-style 5'RACE protocol. CD8 T cells were enriched with RosetteSep CD8+ T Cell Enrichment Cocktail and Ficoll-Paque, followed by ACK red cell lysis. Beyond this particular receptor, the publication reports: Highly expanded clone sizes could be underestimated because identical TCR molecules may share a barcode. Even against a background of about a million naive CD8 T cells, spiked-in Jurkat TCR RNA amounting to a single cell's worth was reported to be detectable. In CMV-specific effector cells, clones with more than 20 RNA copies contained over 98% of molecules, whereas in naive cells such clones contained under 1% of molecules. Modeling estimated 2.5 to 3.5 recovered TCR RNA copies per cell, compared with approximately 9.5 by digital PCR, which implies roughly 29% capture efficiency. When barcode sub-clustering was left out, chimeric consensus sequences inflated TCR diversity, with chimeras reaching as high as 47%.

The sequenced sample consisted of naive CD8+ T cells from blood, with Jurkat cell RNA spiked in. Per the publication, the cell subset or site label means: FACS-sorted CD8+CD4-CCR7+CD45RA+ naive T cells. The rearranged segments are TRBV11-2 and TRBJ2-7; no D gene can be assigned with confidence. The clonotype originates from a human donor in good health. Some libraries in this study had Jurkat cell RNA spiked in. The sequenced DNA is TGTGCCAGCAGCATTCTGGCCGTGGTCCGATACGAGCAGTACTTC. Protein translation: CASSILAVVRYEQYF.